This T cell receptor beta chain was obtained from a study of CD8 T cells in ankylosing spondylitis. Points on this clonotype: Its target is unknown.

TCRdb called the 5' RACE reads again in MiXCR, with one record for every CDR3 protein. The table records over 200,000 distinct CDR3 sequences, about 18% of them present only once. Study conclusions and caveats: The study looked at matched synovial fluid samples from ankylosing spondylitis patients. Disease-linked clones were reported to be significantly enriched there. Fewer than 10 highly homologous variants made up a TCR beta motif that seemed to typify ankylosing spondylitis blood.

The CDR3 consists of 17 residues. Germline V lookup: CDR1 SGHAT, CDR2 FQNNGV. V was clipped by 1 base and J by 4 bases; unmatched bases: 7. The TCR comes from a male donor with ankylosing spondylitis. The J gene is TRBJ2-1, the V gene TRBV11-2; TRBD1 matches 10 bases. The specimen sequenced was blood, either unsorted or a sorted T cell fraction (not recorded which). The CDR3 nucleotides read TGTGCCAGCAGCTTAGGAGGGTGGGACAGGGGATACAATGAGCAGTTCTTC. This translates into CASSLGGWDRGYNEQFF.